This TCR beta chain was found in a study of cytomegalovirus exposure and HLA in healthy donors. As for the study in general: Membership in the Caucasian-associated ancestry cluster was found for around four fifths of fewer than 450 genotyped donors.

The PCR ran on 60 Vbeta and 13 Jbeta primers. Some clones are missing from TCRdb's copy, which holds only in-frame ones; the method was immunoSEQ multiplex PCR. The sample lists 120,000 or so clones, less than 90% occurring once. CDR3 length: 16 residues. V was pared by 0 bases and J by 5 bases, with 9 bases of the junction left unmatched. From germline, CDR1 is LNHDA and CDR2 SQIVND (reference sequence). Comments on this clone: The antigen remains unidentified.

Study-level results: A few of the chains that were CMV-associated were confirmed in vitro to be specific for CMV antigens. TRBV6-2, TRBV6-3 and some other V segments were unresolvable in 87-base-pair reads. Differences between HLA loci emerged in a later analysis of TCR association rates, with DRB1 most and HLA-C fewest.

The rearrangement joins TRBV19 to TRBJ2-7, with 8 bases aligning to TRBD2. The receptor comes from a young man in good health and CMV-seropositive. The sequenced sample was PBMCs. CDR3 amino acids: CASSIDGGGISDEQYF. DNA of the CDR3: TGTGCCAGTAGTATAGACGGCGGGGGGATATCAGACGAGCAGTACTTC.